Sequencing of this TCR beta chain was carried out in a study of identifying expanded T cells in peripheral blood. Regarding the study as a whole: Technical replicates showed around 1.2 changed clones; approximately 2 weeks around 15; four weeks 19.

V was clipped by 0 bases and J by 5 bases, with 8 bases between them. The CDR3 consists of 13 residues. CDR1 and CDR2 from the germline V gene are SGHNT and YYREEE (reference sequence). With regard to this clone: The antigen is undetermined.

Generated by immunoSEQ multiplex PCR, the TCRdb table keeps only in-frame clones and is missing some. The sample lists tens of thousands of clones, roughly 88% occurring once. The sample comprised blood. This TCR derives from a person aged 18 to 70 in good health. This chain connects TRBV5-4 to TRBJ1-1; no clear D. CDR3 nucleotides: TGTGCCAGCAGCTTGGGGGGTTCGACTGAAGCTTTCTTT. Its translation is CASSLGGSTEAFF.